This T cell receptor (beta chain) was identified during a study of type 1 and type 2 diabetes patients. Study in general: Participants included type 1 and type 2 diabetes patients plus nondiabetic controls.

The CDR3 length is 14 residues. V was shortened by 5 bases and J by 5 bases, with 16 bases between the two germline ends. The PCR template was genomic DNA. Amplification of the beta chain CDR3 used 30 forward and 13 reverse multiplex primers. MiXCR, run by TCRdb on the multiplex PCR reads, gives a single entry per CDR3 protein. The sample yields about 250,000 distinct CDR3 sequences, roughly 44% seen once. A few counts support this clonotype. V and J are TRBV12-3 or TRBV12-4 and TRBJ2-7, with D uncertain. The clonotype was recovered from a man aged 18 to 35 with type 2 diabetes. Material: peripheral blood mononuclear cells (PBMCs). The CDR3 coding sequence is TGTGCCAGCAGTCCCTACGCGTCAGGCGACGAGCAGTACTTC. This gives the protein CASSPYASGDEQYF.